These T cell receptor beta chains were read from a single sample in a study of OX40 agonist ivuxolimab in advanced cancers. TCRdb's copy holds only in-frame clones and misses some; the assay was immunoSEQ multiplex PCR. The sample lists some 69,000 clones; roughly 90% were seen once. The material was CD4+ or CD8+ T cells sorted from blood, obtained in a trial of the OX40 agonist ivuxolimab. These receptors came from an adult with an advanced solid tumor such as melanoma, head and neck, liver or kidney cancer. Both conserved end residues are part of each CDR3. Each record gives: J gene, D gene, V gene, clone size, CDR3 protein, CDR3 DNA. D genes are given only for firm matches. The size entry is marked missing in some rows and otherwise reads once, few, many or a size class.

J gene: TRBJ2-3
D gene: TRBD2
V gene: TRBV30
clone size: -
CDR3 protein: CAWSVGGVTDTQYF
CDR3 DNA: TGTGCCTGGAGTGTTGGGGGGGTCACAGATACGCAGTATTTT

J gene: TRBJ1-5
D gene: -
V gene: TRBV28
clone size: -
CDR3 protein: CASSLIESRKYSNQPQHF
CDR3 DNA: TGTGCCAGCAGTTTAATTGAATCGAGAAAATATAGCAATCAGCCCCAGCATTTT

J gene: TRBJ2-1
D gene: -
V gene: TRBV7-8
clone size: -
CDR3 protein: CASSLLWGQFF
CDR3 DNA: TGTGCCAGCAGCCTATTGTGGGGGCAGTTCTTC

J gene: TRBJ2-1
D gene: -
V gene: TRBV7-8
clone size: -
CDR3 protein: CASSPHGGYKFF
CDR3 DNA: TGTGCCAGCAGCCCACACGGCGGTTATAAGTTCTTC

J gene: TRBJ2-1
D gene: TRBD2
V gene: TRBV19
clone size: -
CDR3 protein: CASTRATSGIGEQFF
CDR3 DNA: TGTGCCAGTACCCGGGCGACTAGCGGGATTGGTGAGCAGTTCTTC

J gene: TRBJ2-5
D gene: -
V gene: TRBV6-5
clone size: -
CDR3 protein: CASSYVGGEEGETQYF
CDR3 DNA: TGTGCCAGCAGTTACGTAGGGGGCGAGGAGGGGGAGACCCAGTACTTC

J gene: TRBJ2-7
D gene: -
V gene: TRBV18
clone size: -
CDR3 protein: CASSLSGTPYEQYF
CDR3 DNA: TGTGCCAGCTCATTATCCGGGACGCCTTACGAGCAGTACTTC

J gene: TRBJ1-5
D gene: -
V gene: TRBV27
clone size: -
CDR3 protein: CASSSSLNQPQHF
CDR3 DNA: TGTGCCAGCAGTTCGAGTCTTAATCAGCCCCAGCATTTT

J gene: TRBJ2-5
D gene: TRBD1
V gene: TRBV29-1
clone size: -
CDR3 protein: CSVGATGTQETQYF
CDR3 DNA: TGCAGCGTTGGGGCGACAGGGACCCAAGAGACCCAGTACTTC

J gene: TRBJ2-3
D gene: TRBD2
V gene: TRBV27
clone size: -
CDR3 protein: CASSLDRTSPSTDTQYF
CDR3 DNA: TGTGCCAGCAGTTTGGATAGGACTAGTCCTAGCACAGATACGCAGTATTTT

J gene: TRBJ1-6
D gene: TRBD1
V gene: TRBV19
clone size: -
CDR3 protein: CASSTQTGTPLHF
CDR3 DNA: TGTGCCAGTAGTACACAGACAGGGACCCCCCTCCACTTT

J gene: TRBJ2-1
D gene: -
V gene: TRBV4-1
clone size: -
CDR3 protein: CASSQGGARYNEQFF
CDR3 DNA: TGCGCCAGCAGCCAAGGGGGAGCTAGGTACAATGAGCAGTTCTTC

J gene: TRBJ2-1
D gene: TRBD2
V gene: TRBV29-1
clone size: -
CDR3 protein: CSGEGVAGNEQFF
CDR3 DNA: TGCAGCGGGGAAGGAGTAGCGGGCAATGAGCAGTTCTTC

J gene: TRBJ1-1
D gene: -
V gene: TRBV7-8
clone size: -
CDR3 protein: CASSLGVGGTEAFF
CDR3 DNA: TGTGCCAGCAGCTTGGGGGTCGGGGGCACTGAAGCTTTCTTT

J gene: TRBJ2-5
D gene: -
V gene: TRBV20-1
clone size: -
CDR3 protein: CSARPEETQYF
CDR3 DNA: TGCAGTGCTAGACCCGAAGAGACCCAGTACTTC

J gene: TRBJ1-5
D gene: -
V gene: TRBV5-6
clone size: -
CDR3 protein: CASSLGRGSPYSNQPQHF
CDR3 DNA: TGTGCCAGCAGCTTAGGAAGGGGATCCCCTTATAGCAATCAGCCCCAGCATTTT

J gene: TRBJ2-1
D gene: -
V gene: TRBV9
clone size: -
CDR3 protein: CASSRDGSSYNEQFF
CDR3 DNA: TGTGCCAGCAGCCGGGACGGGAGCTCCTACAATGAGCAGTTCTTC

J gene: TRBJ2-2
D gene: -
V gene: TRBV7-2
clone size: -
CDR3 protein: CASSLRSSSVYTGELFF
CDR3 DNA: TGTGCCAGCAGCTTAAGGTCTAGTTCAGTGTACACCGGGGAGCTGTTTTTT

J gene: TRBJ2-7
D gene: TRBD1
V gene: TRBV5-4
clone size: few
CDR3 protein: CASMDPTGVSEQYF
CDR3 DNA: TGTGCCAGCATGGATCCGACAGGGGTCAGCGAGCAGTACTTC

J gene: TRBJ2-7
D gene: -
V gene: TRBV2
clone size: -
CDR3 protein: CASSQRNEQYF
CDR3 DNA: TGTGCCAGCAGTCAGAGGAACGAGCAGTACTTC

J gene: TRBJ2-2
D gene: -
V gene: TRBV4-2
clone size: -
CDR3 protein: CASSQLSDPPETGELFF
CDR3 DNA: TGTGCCAGCAGCCAACTTAGCGACCCCCCGGAGACCGGGGAGCTGTTTTTT

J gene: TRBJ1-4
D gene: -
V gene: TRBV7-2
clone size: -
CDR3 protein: CASSSSSGPNEKLFF
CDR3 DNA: TGTGCCAGCAGCTCATCGTCGGGACCTAATGAAAAACTGTTTTTT

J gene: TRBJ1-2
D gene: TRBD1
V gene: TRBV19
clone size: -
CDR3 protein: CASSTGTAVYGYTF
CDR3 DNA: TGTGCCAGTAGTACCGGGACAGCAGTATATGGCTACACCTTC

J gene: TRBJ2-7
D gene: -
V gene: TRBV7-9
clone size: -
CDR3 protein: CASSLAGSEQYF
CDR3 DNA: TGTGCCAGCAGCCTGGCGGGATCCGAGCAGTACTTC

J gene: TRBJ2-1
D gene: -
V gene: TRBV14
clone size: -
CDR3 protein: CASSQVAGAVYNEQFF
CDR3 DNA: TGTGCCAGCAGCCAAGTCGCCGGGGCCGTATACAATGAGCAGTTCTTC

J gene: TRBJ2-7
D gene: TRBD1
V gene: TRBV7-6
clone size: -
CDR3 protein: CASSLVAGGEQYF
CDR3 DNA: TGTGCCAGCAGCTTAGTGGCAGGGGGCGAGCAGTACTTC

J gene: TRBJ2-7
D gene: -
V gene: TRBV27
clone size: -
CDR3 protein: CASGPRGAYEQYF
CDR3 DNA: TGTGCCAGCGGACCCAGGGGGGCCTACGAGCAGTACTTC

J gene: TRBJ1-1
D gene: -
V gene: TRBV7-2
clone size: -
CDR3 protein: CASSPSTTAGMSTEAFF
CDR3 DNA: TGTGCCAGCAGCCCATCCACAACCGCAGGGATGAGCACTGAAGCTTTCTTT

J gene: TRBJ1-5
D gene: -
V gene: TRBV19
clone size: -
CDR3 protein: CASRSHTNRTNPQHF
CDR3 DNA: TGTGCCAGTAGGTCCCATACTAACAGAACGAACCCCCAGCATTTT

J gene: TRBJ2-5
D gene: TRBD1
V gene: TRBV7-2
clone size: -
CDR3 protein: CASWDREETQYF
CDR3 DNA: TGTGCCAGTTGGGACAGGGAAGAGACCCAGTACTTC

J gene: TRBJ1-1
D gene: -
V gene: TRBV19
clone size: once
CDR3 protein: CASSMGLMNTEAFF
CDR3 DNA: TGTGCCAGTAGTATGGGGCTCATGAACACTGAAGCTTTCTTT

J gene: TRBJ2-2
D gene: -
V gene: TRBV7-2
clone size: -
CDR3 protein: CASSFQGDTGELFF
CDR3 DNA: TGTGCCAGCAGCTTCCAGGGTGACACCGGGGAGCTGTTTTTT

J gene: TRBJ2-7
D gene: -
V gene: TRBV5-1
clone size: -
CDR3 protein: CASSQSEYEQYF
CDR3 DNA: TGCGCCAGCAGCCAATCGGAATACGAGCAGTACTTC

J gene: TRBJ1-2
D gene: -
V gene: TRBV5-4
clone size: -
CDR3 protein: CASSLKRGPDYGYTF
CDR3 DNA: TGTGCCAGCAGCTTGAAACGGGGGCCGGACTATGGCTACACCTTC

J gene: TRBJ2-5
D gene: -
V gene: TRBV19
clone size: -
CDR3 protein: CASSIPRGSGKETQYF
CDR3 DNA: TGTGCCAGTAGTATTCCCCGGGGCAGTGGTAAGGAGACCCAGTACTTC

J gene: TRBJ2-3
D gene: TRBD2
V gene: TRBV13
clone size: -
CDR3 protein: CASSPGTSGRISDTQYF
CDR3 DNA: TGTGCCAGCAGCCCCGGGACTAGCGGGAGAATATCAGATACGCAGTATTTT

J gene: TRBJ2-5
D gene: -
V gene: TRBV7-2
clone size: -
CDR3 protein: CASSFNGPETQYF
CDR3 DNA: TGTGCCAGCAGCTTCAATGGGCCGGAGACCCAGTACTTC

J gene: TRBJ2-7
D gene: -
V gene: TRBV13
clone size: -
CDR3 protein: CASSLASKLGTFSYEQYF
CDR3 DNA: TGTGCCAGCAGCTTAGCGTCCAAGCTCGGGACTTTTTCCTACGAGCAGTACTTC

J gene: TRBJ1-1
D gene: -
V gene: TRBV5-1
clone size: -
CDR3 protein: CASRRRDRTEAFF
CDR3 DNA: TGCGCCTCACGGAGAAGGGATCGCACTGAGGCTTTCTTT

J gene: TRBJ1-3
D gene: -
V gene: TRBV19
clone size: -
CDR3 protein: CASRGRQGRWTGNTIYF
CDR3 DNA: TGTGCCAGTCGCGGACGTCAGGGACGGTGGACTGGAAACACCATATATTTT

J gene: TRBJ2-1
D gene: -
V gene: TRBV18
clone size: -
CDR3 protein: CASSPGGRYNEQFF
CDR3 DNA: TGTGCCAGCTCACCAGGGGGCCGATACAATGAGCAGTTCTTC

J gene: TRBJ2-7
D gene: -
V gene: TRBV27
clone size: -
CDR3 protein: CASSSTSTHEQYF
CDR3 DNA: TGTGCCAGCAGTTCGACTAGTACCCACGAGCAGTACTTC

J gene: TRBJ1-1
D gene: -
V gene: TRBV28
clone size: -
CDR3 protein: CASRTTNHRSTEAFF
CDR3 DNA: TGTGCCAGCAGGACCACAAACCACAGGAGCACTGAAGCTTTCTTT

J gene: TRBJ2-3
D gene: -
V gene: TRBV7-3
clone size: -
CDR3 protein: CASSLTGGWGDTQYF
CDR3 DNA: TGTGCCAGCAGCTTAACTGGGGGCTGGGGAGATACGCAGTATTTT

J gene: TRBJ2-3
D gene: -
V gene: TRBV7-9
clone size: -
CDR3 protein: CASSSGTPGADTQYF
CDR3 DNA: TGTGCCAGCAGCTCCGGGACCCCGGGGGCAGATACGCAGTATTTT

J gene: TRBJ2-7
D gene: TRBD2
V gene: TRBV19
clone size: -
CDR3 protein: CASSAGTSGVMQQYF
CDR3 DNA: TGTGCCAGTAGTGCCGGGACTAGCGGGGTTATGCAGCAGTACTTC

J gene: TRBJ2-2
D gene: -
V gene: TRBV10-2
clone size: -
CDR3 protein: CASSRQVARTGELFF
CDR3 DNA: TGCGCCAGCAGTCGACAGGTAGCCCGCACCGGGGAGCTGTTTTTT

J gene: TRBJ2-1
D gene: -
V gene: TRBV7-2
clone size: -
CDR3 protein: CASSFPGNYNEQFF
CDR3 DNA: TGTGCCAGCAGCTTCCCTGGAAATTACAATGAGCAGTTCTTC

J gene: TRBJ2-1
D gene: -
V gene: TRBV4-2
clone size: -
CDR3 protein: CASSYGTHNNEQFF
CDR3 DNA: TGTGCCAGCAGCTACGGGACCCACAACAATGAGCAGTTCTTC

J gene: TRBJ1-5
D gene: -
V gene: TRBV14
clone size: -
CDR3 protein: CASSQGGARQPQHF
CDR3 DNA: TGTGCCAGCAGCCAAGGGGGGGCACGACAGCCCCAGCATTTT

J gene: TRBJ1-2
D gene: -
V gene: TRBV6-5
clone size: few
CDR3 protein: CASRRTGNYGYTF
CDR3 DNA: TGTGCCAGCAGAAGAACGGGGAACTATGGCTACACCTTC

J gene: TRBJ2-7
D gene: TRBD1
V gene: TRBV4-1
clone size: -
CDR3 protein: CASSPTPTGTPYEQYF
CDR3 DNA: TGCGCCAGCAGCCCGACGCCGACAGGGACGCCCTACGAGCAGTACTTC

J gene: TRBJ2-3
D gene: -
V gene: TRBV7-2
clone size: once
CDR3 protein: CASSYSRSTDTQYF
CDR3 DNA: TGTGCCAGCAGCTATAGCCGGAGCACAGATACGCAGTATTTT